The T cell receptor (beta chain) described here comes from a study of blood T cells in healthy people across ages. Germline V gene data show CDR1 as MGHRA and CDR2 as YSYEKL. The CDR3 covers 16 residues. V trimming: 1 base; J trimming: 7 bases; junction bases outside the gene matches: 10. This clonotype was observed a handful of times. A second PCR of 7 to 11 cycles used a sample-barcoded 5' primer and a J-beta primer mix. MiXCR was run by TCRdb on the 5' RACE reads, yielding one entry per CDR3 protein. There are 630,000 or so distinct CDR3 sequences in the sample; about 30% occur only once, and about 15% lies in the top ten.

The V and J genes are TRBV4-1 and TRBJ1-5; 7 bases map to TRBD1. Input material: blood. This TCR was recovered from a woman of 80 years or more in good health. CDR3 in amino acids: CASSQGAGGMVQPQHF. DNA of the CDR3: TGCGCCAGCAGCCAAGGGGCAGGGGGTATGGTCCAGCCCCAGCATTTT.